This T cell receptor (beta chain) was captured by sequencing in a study of molecular identifiers for immune sequencing clone quantification (dated by TCRdb to 2017 to 2018). Regarding the complete study: For a replicate experiment, the RNA from either approximately 20,000 or 100,000 naive CD8 T cells was divided into five aliquots, and four of those aliquots went on to sequencing. This methods study used CD8 T cells to benchmark TCR RNA copy counting and molecular-identifier clustering-based TCR repertoire sequencing (MIDCIRS). The paper's findings and limits, for the study overall: Spiked-in Jurkat TCR RNA equal to a single cell's worth was reported to be detectable even within one million naive CD8 T cells. When barcode sub-clustering was not used, chimeric consensus sequences inflated TCR diversity, with chimeras reaching as high as 47%. In CMV-specific effector cells, clones with more than 20 RNA copies accounted for over 99% of molecules, whereas in naive cells such clones accounted for under 1%. The naive libraries included spiked-in Jurkat TCR RNA (roughly eleven copies' worth), and this Jurkat TCR RNA is not part of the donor repertoire. About 3 recovered TCR RNA copies per cell were obtained by modeling, versus 9 to 10 by digital PCR, implying a capture efficiency of 30% to 35%. Highly expanded clone sizes could be underestimated because identical TCR molecules may share a barcode.

Only a few counts were recorded for this clonotype. The target of this receptor is not known. Just one base apart from a much larger clone, this may be a read error. Libraries came from PCR. Sequencing took place on an Illumina HiSeq 4000. Bulk TCR libraries were made following a previously described method, with the TCR primers given in Table S5. Purification of total RNA was performed with the Qiagen AllPrep DNA/RNA kit. Before analysis, reads from multiple sequencing runs of the same library were pooled. In the authors' own workflow: Reads were retained only if their TCR constant sequence matched exactly, and those retained reads were trimmed to 150 nt and grouped according to their 12-nt molecular barcodes. Reads in each barcode group were sub-clustered using a 15% Levenshtein threshold, and a quality-weighted consensus sequence was built for each RNA molecule. Non-functional sequences were removed, as were lower-count sequences one edit away from another. On the basis of fitting two negative binomial distributions, barcode sub-clusters with fewer than 20% of the maximum read count were discarded. TCRdb reprocessed the public reads (quality trimming at Q25 with fastp, clone calling with MiXCR) and kept in-frame beta chains. Each entry is one CDR3 protein sequence, shown with its most common DNA and genes. In this record, the V and J calls reflect TCRdb's handling and not the investigators' own analysis. The sample yields some 650,000 distinct CDR3 sequences; 15% to 20% were counted once. The ten biggest clones cover roughly 0.9% of the sample.

Libraries of naive CD8 T cells were built from anywhere between about 19,000 and 1,100,000 sorted cells, with 10%, 30% or 50% of the purified RNA used. On a BD FACSAria II, naive CD8 T cells were FACS-sorted as CD8+CD4-CCR7+CD45RA+ and collected into RLT Plus buffer. To test detection sensitivity, Jurkat RNA equivalent to more than 9 TCR copies was spiked into samples of roughly 18,000-1,000,000 naive CD8 T cells. Enrichment of CD8 T cells was performed with RosetteSep CD8+ T Cell Enrichment Cocktail and Ficoll-Paque, after which ACK red cell lysis was carried out. CDR1 LGHNT and CDR2 FRNRAP were looked up in the germline V gene. The trim is 6 bases for V and 0 bases for J, with a gap of 9 bases between the germline ends. Counted from cysteine to phenylalanine, this CDR3 has 14 amino acids. The entry retains the CDR3 DNA only, 42 bases that are in frame from base 1.

The sequence joins TRBV12-5 to TRBJ1-5; TRBD1 might be the D gene, on 6 matching bases. Sequencing was carried out using naive CD8+ T cells from blood, with Jurkat cell RNA spiked in. This specimen's cell subset or site label, per the study, means: FACS-sorted CD8+CD4-CCR7+CD45RA+ naive T cells. This TCR was sampled from a human donor in good health. Some libraries in this study had Jurkat cell RNA spiked in. The CDR3 is CASGRGNSNQPQHF. The DNA reads as follows: TGTGCTAGTGGGAGGGGGAATAGCAATCAGCCCCAGCATTTT.